These 29 T cell receptor beta chains were all obtained from the same sample, sequenced in a study of blood T cell repertoires in COVID-19. Profiling relied on immunoSEQ multiplex PCR, and the TCRdb table lists in-frame clones only, not all of them. The sample has 65,000 to 90,000 clones, around 80% seen once; the top ten hold about 10%. The sample was peripheral blood. These receptors originate from a man aged 55 to 70 with acute or convalescent COVID-19.

V and J are TRBV6-5 and TRBJ1-5; D not resolved. The V and J ends lost 7 bases and 1 base respectively, with 14 bases between them. The CDR3 runs to 15 residues. Germline CDR1 reads MNHEY; CDR2 reads SVGAGI. In nucleotides, the CDR3 is TGTGCCAGCAACCTCTTCAGAGGGAGCAATCAGCCCCAGCATTTT. Amino acid sequence: CASNLFRGSNQPQHF.

The V and J genes are TRBV28 and TRBJ1-5, with D uncertain. Germline CDR1 MDHEN, CDR2 SYDVKM. The CDR3 has 13 residues. Trimming removed 7 bases from V and 2 bases from J, with 9 bases in between. The CDR3 here is CASNLRGNQPQHF. The CDR3, as DNA: TGTGCCAGCAACCTACGGGGCAATCAGCCCCAGCATTTT.

This chain joins TRBV19 and TRBJ1-2; D possibly corresponds to TRBD1 (5 bases). The CDR3 is 12 amino acids. Germline values: CDR1 LNHDA, CDR2 SQIVND (reference sequence). V was shortened by 3 bases and J by 7 bases, with 9 bases between the two germline ends. The chain's CDR3 is CASSMGPPGYTF. As DNA, the CDR3 is TGTGCCAGTAGTATGGGGCCCCCTGGCTACACCTTC.

The chain is built from TRBV5-4 and TRBJ1-2; 7 bases line up with TRBD1. V dropped 0 bases and J dropped 5; count of bases not matched to a gene: 4. The CDR3 consists of 14 residues. Germline CDR1 and CDR2: SGHNT and YYREEE (reference sequence). DNA for the CDR3: TGTGCCAGCAGCTTGGGACAGGGATGGTATGGCTACACCTTC. It yields the protein CASSLGQGWYGYTF.

The J gene is TRBJ2-7, the V gene TRBV7-2; maybe TRBD2 (5 bases). Germline V CDR1 and CDR2: SGHTA, FQGNSA. The CDR3 has 13 residues. V gave up 1 base and J gave up 5 bases, with 9 bases separating them. The CDR3 is CASSLGTWDEQYF. CDR3 sequence (DNA): TGTGCCAGCAGCTTAGGGACTTGGGACGAGCAGTACTTC.

The V and J genes are TRBV3-1 (or the pseudogene TRBV3-2) and TRBJ1-5; TRBD1 agrees at 7 bases. The V and J ends lost 3 bases and 9 bases, in that order; junction bases with no gene match: 2. The CDR3 is made up of 12 amino acids. From germline, CDR1 is LGHDT and CDR2 YNNKEL (reference sequence). The CDR3 here is CASSHQGGPQHF. The DNA of the CDR3 is TGTGCCAGCAGCCACCAGGGGGGGCCCCAGCATTTT.

The V call is TRBV6-6, the J call TRBJ2-5, with 7 bases identical to TRBD2. V gave up 5 bases and J gave up 7 bases; unmatched junction bases: 22. CDR3 size: 18 residues. Looked up from germline, CDR1 is MNHNY and CDR2 is SVGAGI (reference sequence). The chain's CDR3 is CASSPTRASGVSSGTQYF. The CDR3, as DNA: TGTGCCAGCAGTCCTACCAGGGCAAGCGGGGTTTCTTCTGGGACCCAGTACTTC.

In this sample, this clone turned up a few times. The V and J genes are TRBV11-1 and TRBJ1-1; no firm D call. Germline CDR1 and CDR2: SGHAT and FQDESV (reference sequence). This CDR3 contains 13 residues. V dropped 0 bases and J dropped 3 bases, with 5 bases sitting between them. The CDR3 region is CASSLAQYTEAFF. The CDR3 DNA reads as TGTGCCAGCAGCTTAGCACAGTACACTGAAGCTTTCTTT.

The genes are TRBV3-1 (or the pseudogene TRBV3-2) and TRBJ1-6; D gene ambiguous. Between the trimmed V and J ends, which lost 1 base and 14 bases, there was a span of 15 bases. This CDR3 contains 14 residues. Germline V gene lookup returns CDR1 LGHDT and CDR2 YNNKEL (reference sequence). The CDR3 reads CASSQVAQIQTLHF. The CDR3 DNA follows: TGTGCCAGCAGCCAAGTTGCCCAAATTCAGACCCTCCACTTT.

The CDR3 DNA follows: TGTGCCAGCAGCTTAGGGCTGAGGGCAGGGGATTCACCCCTCCACTTT. It encodes CASSLGLRAGDSPLHF. The chain recombines TRBV7-2 with TRBJ1-6; D perhaps matches TRBD1 (6 bases). The CDR3 spans 16 residues. V gave up 1 base and J gave up 8 bases, with 15 bases separating them. Germline CDR1 is SGHTA and CDR2 is FQGNSA.

The rearrangement joins TRBV5-1 to TRBJ2-5, with TRBD2 matching over 8 bases. The CDR3 is 14 amino acids. Germline CDR1 SGHRS, CDR2 YFSETQ. Germline trimming cut 5 bases from V and 5 bases from J; bases unmatched to any gene: 8. CDR3 loop: CASRGGRMRETQYF. The CDR3 DNA sequence: TGCGCCAGCAGAGGCGGGAGGATGAGGGAGACCCAGTACTTC.

V usage is TRBV5-1 and J usage is TRBJ2-7, with a weak D call TRBD1 (7 bases). Looked up from germline, CDR1 is SGHRS and CDR2 is YFSETQ. This CDR3 contains 15 residues. The V and J ends lost 1 base and 2 bases respectively, with 13 bases between them. The CDR3 nucleotides are TGCGCCAGCAGCTTGTCGGCGGGACAGACCTACGAGCAGTACTTC. It specifies CASSLSAGQTYEQYF.

The sample holds a few counts of this clone. This chain links TRBV4-1 with TRBJ2-1, with TRBD2 identical over 9 bases. The CDR3 runs to 16 residues. V was pared by 1 base and J by 7 bases, with 8 bases of the junction left unmatched. CDR1 and CDR2 from the germline V gene are MGHRA and YSYEKL. CDR3 residues: CASSQGLSGGINEQFF. The CDR3 DNA sequence: TGCGCCAGCAGCCAAGGACTTAGCGGGGGCATTAATGAGCAGTTCTTC.

This chain connects TRBV12-3 or TRBV12-4 to TRBJ2-7, with D hard to call. The CDR3 extends over 13 amino acids. V lost 9 bases to trimming and J lost 9 bases, with 21 bases between them. The DNA for the CDR3 is TGTGCCAGTCTGGAGAGACCCTTCTCAGTGCAGTACTTC. Its translation is CASLERPFSVQYF.

This chain uses TRBV3-1 (or the pseudogene TRBV3-2) with TRBJ2-5; 10 bases map to TRBD2. The CDR3 has 16 amino acids. V shed 1 base and J 2 bases; nucleotides not matched to a gene: 4. Per the germline V gene, CDR1 is LGHDT and CDR2 is YNNKEL (reference sequence). The CDR3 nucleotides are TGTGCCAGCAGCCAAGTTTCTAGCGGGAGACAAGAGACCCAGTACTTC. This encodes CASSQVSSGRQETQYF.

The chain combines TRBV19 with TRBJ1-2; D is possibly TRBD1 (5 bases). V was pared by 3 bases and J by 4 bases, with 9 bases between. The CDR3 has 13 amino acids. The germline V gene has CDR1 LNHDA and CDR2 SQIVND (reference sequence). In DNA form, the CDR3 reads TGTGCCAGTAGTATCCCACAGGTCTATGGCTACACCTTC. This translates into CASSIPQVYGYTF.

This clone was found once. The chain links TRBV28 to TRBJ1-1, with D perhaps TRBD1 (6 bases). The CDR3 sequence is 13 residues long. The germline V gene has CDR1 MDHEN and CDR2 SYDVKM. Trimming stripped 6 bases from V and 11 bases from J, with 19 bases between. Written as DNA, the CDR3 is TGTGCCAGCAGCCCGGGACAAGGCCCATTTGCTTTCTTT. Its translation: CASSPGQGPFAFF.

The chain links TRBV4-3 to TRBJ2-2; a weak D match, TRBD2 (5 bases). Germline assignment: CDR1 LGHNA and CDR2 YSLEER. This CDR3 is built from 15 residues. V shed 0 bases and J shed 2 bases, with 7 bases lying between them. The CDR3 loop reads CASSQEASNTGELFF. In DNA, the CDR3 is TGCGCCAGCAGCCAAGAGGCTAGCAACACCGGGGAGCTGTTTTTT.

The rearrangement joins TRBV5-1 to TRBJ2-3; 11 nucleotides match TRBD2. The germline CDR1 and CDR2 sequences are SGHRS and YFSETQ. This CDR3 has 14 residues. V was pared by 5 bases and J by 3 bases, with 2 bases of the junction left unmatched. The CDR3 here is CASRLAGVTDTQYF. CDR3 DNA: TGCGCCAGCAGACTAGCGGGAGTGACAGATACGCAGTATTTT.

The chain is built from TRBV5-1 and TRBJ2-5; 8 positions agree with TRBD1. The CDR3 consists of 14 residues. Germline loops: CDR1 SGHRS, CDR2 YFSETQ. The V and J ends lost 7 bases and 3 bases, in that order; junction bases with no gene match: 8. Here the CDR3 DNA reads TGCGCCAGCGCCCTTTTGACAGGGGAAGAGACCCAGTACTTC. Translated, it gives CASALLTGEETQYF.

CDR3 in DNA: TGTGCCAGCAGCCCTGGGGACAGAACTAATGAAAAACTGTTTTTT. It is translated as CASSPGDRTNEKLFF. V gene TRBV7-9 combines with J gene TRBJ1-4, with 7 bases identical to TRBD1. The junction had 4 bases not matched to a gene; V was cut back by 5 bases and J by 1 base. Germline V gene data show CDR1 as SEHNR and CDR2 as FQNEAQ (reference sequence). The CDR3 totals 15 residues.

The chain combines TRBV10-3 with TRBJ2-1, with D possibly TRBD1 on 5 matching bases. V shed 2 bases and J shed 8 bases, with 16 bases lying between them. The CDR3 contains 15 residues. CDR1 and CDR2 from the germline V gene are ENHRY and SYGVKD. This CDR3 is CAISEPHRGDDEQFF. The CDR3 DNA reads TGTGCCATCAGTGAGCCCCATAGGGGTGACGATGAGCAGTTCTTC.

The chain carries TRBV5-1 and TRBJ2-5; 7 nucleotides match TRBD2. The CDR3 runs to 14 residues. Trimming removed 0 bases from V and 1 base from J; junction bases left unmatched: 0. Germline values: CDR1 SGHRS, CDR2 YFSETQ. The CDR3 loop reads CASSLAGGQETQYF. The CDR3 DNA reads as TGCGCCAGCAGCTTGGCGGGAGGCCAAGAGACCCAGTACTTC.

V and J are TRBV10-3 and TRBJ1-2; tentative D call: TRBD1 (6 bases). The CDR3 is 13 residues long. CDR1 is ENHRY and CDR2 is SYGVKD in the germline V gene. Trimming took off 9 bases at V and 7 bases at J, with 18 bases between the two ends. The CDR3 DNA is TGTGCCATAAGGAGTCAGGGGATAAGTGGCTACACCTTC. Protein product: CAIRSQGISGYTF.

The V gene is TRBV19, the J gene TRBJ2-1; maybe TRBD2 (6 bases). V dropped 0 bases and J dropped 4 bases, with 13 bases sitting between them. Germline values: CDR1 LNHDA, CDR2 SQIVND (reference sequence). The CDR3 has 16 amino acids. The CDR3 sequence: CASSIDRAGTYNEQFF. The CDR3 region has the DNA TGTGCCAGTAGTATAGATCGGGCGGGAACGTACAATGAGCAGTTCTTC.

The chain employs TRBV6-6 and TRBJ1-5, with 7 bases fitting TRBD1. V was clipped by 6 bases and J by 5 bases; unmatched bases: 7. The germline CDR1 and CDR2 sequences are MNHNY and SVGAGI (reference sequence). CDR3 length equals 14 residues. In DNA, the CDR3 is TGTGCCAGCAGCCCCGGGACAGCCGATCAGCCCCAGCATTTT. This sequence encodes CASSPGTADQPQHF.

The rearrangement links TRBV12-3 or TRBV12-4 to TRBJ2-5; 7 positions match TRBD2. The CDR3 has 13 amino acids. Germline trimming cut 5 bases from V and 7 bases from J; bases unmatched to any gene: 7. Written as DNA, the CDR3 is TGTGCCAGCAGTGGGACCGGGAGGCCGACCCAGTACTTC. Its protein product is CASSGTGRPTQYF.

The chain has TRBV7-8 and TRBJ1-5; no firm D call. CDR1 is SGHVS and CDR2 is FQNEAQ in the germline V gene. CDR3 length equals 13 residues. Trimming took 8 bases from V and 4 from J, leaving 12 bases between them. The chain's CDR3 is CASSRSLNQPQHF. As DNA, the CDR3 is TGTGCCAGCTCAAGGAGTTTAAATCAGCCCCAGCATTTT.

This chain connects TRBV5-1 to TRBJ1-3, with D possibly being TRBD1 (6 bases). In germline, CDR1 is SGHRS, CDR2 YFSETQ. CDR3 size: 16 residues. The V gene lost 3 bases and the J gene lost 0 bases, with 13 bases spanning the gap. Here the CDR3 reads CASSWGTTGSGNTIYF. The CDR3 nucleotides read TGCGCCAGCAGCTGGGGGACAACAGGCTCTGGAAACACCATATATTTT. Variable domain in full (rest from reference TRBV5-1 and TRBJ1-3): KAGVTQTPRYLIKTRGQQVTLSCSPISGHRSVSWYQQTPGQGLQFLFEYFSETQRNKGNFPGRFSGRQFSNSRSEMNVSTLELGDSALYLCASSWGTTGSGNTIYFGEGSWLTVV.